These 3 T cell receptor beta chains were sequenced from one sample in a study of early T cells in non-severe SARS-CoV-2 infection. TCRdb re-derived calls from the 5' RACE reads in MiXCR, one entry per CDR3 protein. This sample carries about 66,000 distinct CDR3 sequences, over 8% of them seen once, and the ten largest clones take under 4%. Material for sequencing was whole blood. The receptors come from an adult who was a healthcare worker with PCR-confirmed SARS-CoV-2 infection or an uninfected control (not recorded which).

This clonotype was observed at least ten times. The DNA of the CDR3 is TGCGCCAGCAGCCCGGACTCGCCGATCTACGGGGAGCTGTTTTTT. This codes for CASSPDSPIYGELFF. The chain uses TRBV5-1 and TRBJ2-2, with D possibly being TRBD2 (5 bases). The CDR3 runs to 15 residues. Germline values: CDR1 SGHRS, CDR2 YFSETQ. Between the trimmed V and J ends, which lost 4 bases and 7 bases, there was a span of 17 bases.

This clonotype was seen at least ten times. This chain joins TRBV9 and TRBJ2-7; 8 positions agree with TRBD1. After removal of 4 bases from V and 3 bases from J, the junction contained 9 bases not matched to a gene. CDR1 SGDLS and CDR2 YYNGEE come from the germline V gene. The CDR3 length is 15 residues. The CDR3 protein is CASSPGQGRVYEQYF. The CDR3 DNA reads as TGTGCCAGCAGCCCCGGACAGGGTCGCGTCTACGAGCAGTACTTC.

A remark on this clonotype: One junction end disagrees with the germline gene, perhaps due to a read error. The CDR3 is CSAMSGSSYDEQFF. CDR3 nucleotides: TGCAGTGCTATGAGCGGGAGCTCCTACGATGAGCAGTTCTTC. The chain couples TRBV20-1 to TRBJ2-1; 8 bases fit TRBD2. The CDR3 is made up of 14 amino acids. CDR1 is DFQATT, CDR2 SNEGSKA, per germline (reference sequence).